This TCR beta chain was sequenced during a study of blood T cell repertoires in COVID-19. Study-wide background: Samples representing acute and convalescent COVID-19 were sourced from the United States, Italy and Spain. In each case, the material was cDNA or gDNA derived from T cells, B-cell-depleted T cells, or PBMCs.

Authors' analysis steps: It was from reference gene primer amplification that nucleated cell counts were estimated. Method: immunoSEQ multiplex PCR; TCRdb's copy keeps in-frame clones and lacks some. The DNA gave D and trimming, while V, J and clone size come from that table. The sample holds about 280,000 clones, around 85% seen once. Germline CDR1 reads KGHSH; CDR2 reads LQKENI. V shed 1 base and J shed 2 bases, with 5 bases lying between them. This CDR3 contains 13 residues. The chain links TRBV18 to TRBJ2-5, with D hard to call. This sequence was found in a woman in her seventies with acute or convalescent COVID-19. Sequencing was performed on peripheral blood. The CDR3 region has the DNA TGTGCCAGCTCACCACTGCAGCAAGAGACCCAGTACTTC. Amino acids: CASSPLQQETQYF. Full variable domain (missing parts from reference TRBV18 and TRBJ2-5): NAGVMQNPRHLVRRRGQEARLRCSPMKGHSHVYWYRQLPEEGLKFMVYLQKENIIDESGMPKERFSAEFPKEGPSILRIQQVVRGDSAAYFCASSPLQQETQYFGPGTRLLVL.